This TCR beta chain was recorded in a study of T cell changes during pregnancy in multiple sclerosis. Sequencing used immunoSEQ multiplex PCR; TCRdb keeps in-frame clones, though not all of them. The data contain about 30,000 clones, roughly nine tenths of them singletons. Unmatched junction bases numbered 1, after V lost 2 bases and J lost 7 bases. In germline, CDR1 is SGHDT, CDR2 YYEEEE. This CDR3 region has 14 residues. V gene TRBV5-6 combines with J gene TRBJ2-1; 12 positions match TRBD2. The input for sequencing was CD8+ T cells from peripheral blood mononuclear cells, taken in the second trimester of pregnancy. The origin of this receptor is a female donor with multiple sclerosis, enrolled in a pregnancy study. CDR3 DNA: TGTGCCAGCAGCTTCGGGACTAGCGGGAATGAGCAGTTCTTC. It encodes CASSFGTSGNEQFF.